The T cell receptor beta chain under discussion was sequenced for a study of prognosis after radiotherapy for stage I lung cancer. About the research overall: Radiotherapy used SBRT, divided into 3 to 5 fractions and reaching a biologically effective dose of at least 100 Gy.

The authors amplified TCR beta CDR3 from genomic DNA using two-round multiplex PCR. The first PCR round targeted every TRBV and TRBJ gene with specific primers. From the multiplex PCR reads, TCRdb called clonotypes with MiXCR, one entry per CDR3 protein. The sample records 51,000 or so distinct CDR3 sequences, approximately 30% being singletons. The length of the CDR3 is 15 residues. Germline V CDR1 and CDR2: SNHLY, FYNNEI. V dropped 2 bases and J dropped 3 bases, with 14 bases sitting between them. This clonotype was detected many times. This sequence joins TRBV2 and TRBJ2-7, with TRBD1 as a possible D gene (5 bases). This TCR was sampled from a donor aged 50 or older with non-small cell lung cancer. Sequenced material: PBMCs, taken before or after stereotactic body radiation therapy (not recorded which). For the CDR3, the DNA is TGTGCCAGCAGTGAAATTCCGACAGTCATCTACGAGCAGTACTTC. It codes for CASSEIPTVIYEQYF.